This T cell receptor beta chain was recorded in a study of patients with pleural tuberculosis. MiXCR was run by TCRdb on the reads, yielding one entry per CDR3 protein. Here the sample spans about 50,000 distinct CDR3 sequences, 5.5% to 8% being singletons. The V end was cut by 8 bases, the J end by 1 base, with 11 bases between. Germline CDR1 is LNHDA and CDR2 is SQIVND (reference sequence). The CDR3 totals 14 residues. Many counts were recorded for this clonotype. This chain joins TRBV19 and TRBJ2-2; possible D gene TRBD1, 5 bases. This TCR came from a human donor with pleural tuberculosis. In DNA, the CDR3 is TGTGCCAGTGACGGACACTTGAACACCGGGGAGCTGTTTTTT. Its translation is CASDGHLNTGELFF. Based on the CDR3 plus reference TRBV19 and TRBJ2-2, the full variable domain is DGGITQSPKYLFRKEGQNVTLSCEQNLNHDAMYWYRQDPGQGLRLIYYSQIVNDFQKGDIAEGYSVSREKKESFPLTVTSAQKNPTAFYLCASDGHLNTGELFFGEGSRLTVL.